The present entry profiles one T cell receptor (beta chain) with its context. Its antigen is still unknown. The CDR3 is 16 amino acids. The germline CDR1 and CDR2 sequences are MNHEY and SVGAGI. V was clipped by 2 bases and J by 7 bases; unmatched bases: 7. The data were obtained in a study of blood T cells in healthy people across ages. Study results and caveats: Naive CD4+ cells and diversity were both higher in long-lived donors than in aged donors. Higher naive T cell percentage went strongly together with higher TCR beta diversity. Age showed a roughly linear inverse relationship with TCR beta diversity per million T cells.

PCR was performed a second time for roughly 7 to 12 cycles using a sample-barcoded 5' primer and a J-beta primer mix. TCRdb used MiXCR to reprocess the 5' RACE reads, holding one entry per CDR3 protein. This table has 720,000 or so distinct CDR3 sequences, roughly 41% appearing once. The draw of peripheral blood yielded ten milliliters from each donor. The V and J genes are TRBV6-5 and TRBJ2-1, with 11 bases lining up with TRBD2. The sequenced material came from blood. The source of this sequence is a man older than 75 in good health. This CDR3 reads CASSYRGVAGGNEQFF. The CDR3 DNA is TGTGCCAGCAGTTACCGCGGGGTAGCGGGAGGGAATGAGCAGTTCTTC.